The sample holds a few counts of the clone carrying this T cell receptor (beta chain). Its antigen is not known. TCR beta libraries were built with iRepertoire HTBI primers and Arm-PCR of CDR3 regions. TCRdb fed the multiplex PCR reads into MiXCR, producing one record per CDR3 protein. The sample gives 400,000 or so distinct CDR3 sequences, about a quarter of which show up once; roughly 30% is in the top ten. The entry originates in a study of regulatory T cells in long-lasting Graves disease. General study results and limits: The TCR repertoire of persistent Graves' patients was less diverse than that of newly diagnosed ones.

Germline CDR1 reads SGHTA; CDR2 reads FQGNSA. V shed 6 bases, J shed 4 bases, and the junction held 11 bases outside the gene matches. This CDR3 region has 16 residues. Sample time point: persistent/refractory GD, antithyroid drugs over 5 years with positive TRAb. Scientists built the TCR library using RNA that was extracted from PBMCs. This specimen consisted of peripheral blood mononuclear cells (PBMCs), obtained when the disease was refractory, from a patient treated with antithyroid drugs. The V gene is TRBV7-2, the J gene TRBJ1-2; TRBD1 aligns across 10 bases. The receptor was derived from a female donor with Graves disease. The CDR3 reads CASRPNPTGGLYGYTF. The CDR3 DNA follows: TGTGCCAGCAGACCCAATCCGACAGGGGGCCTCTATGGCTACACCTTC.